This entry lists 26 T cell receptor beta chains sequenced from one sample in a study of blood T cells in healthy people across ages. Next came a second PCR, run for about 6 to 11 cycles, which used a sample-barcoded 5' primer along with a J-beta primer mix. TCRdb itself ran the 5' RACE reads through MiXCR, one entry per CDR3 protein. The sample has around 870,000 distinct CDR3 sequences; 29% are singletons. The sequenced sample consisted of blood. The receptors shown here come from a woman of 80 years or more in good health.

CDR3 DNA sequence: TGCGCCAGCAGCGCGGACCACAATGAGCAGTTCTTC. This gives the protein CASSADHNEQFF. This chain uses TRBV4-1 with TRBJ2-1; the D is unclear. CDR3 length: 12 amino acids. Deletions cut 5 bases from V and 5 bases from J, with 7 bases between. CDR1 and CDR2 from the germline V gene are MGHRA and YSYEKL.

The V gene is TRBV24-1, the J gene TRBJ2-5; possibly TRBD1 or TRBD2 for D (6 bases each). The V gene lost 2 bases and the J gene lost 3 bases, with 9 bases spanning the gap. This CDR3 has 14 amino acids. Looked up from germline, CDR1 is KGHDR and CDR2 is SFDVKD. Written as DNA, the CDR3 is TGTGCCACCAGTGATTGGGGGGCCGAAGAGACCCAGTACTTC. Translation gives CATSDWGAEETQYF.

The table lists this clonotype with many counts. The chain employs TRBV3-1 and TRBJ2-7; possible D gene TRBD1, 6 bases. Trimming stripped 1 base from V and 1 base from J, with 20 bases between. Germline V gene lookup returns CDR1 LGHDT and CDR2 YNNKEL (reference sequence). CDR3 length: 18 residues. CDR3 bases: TGTGCCAGCAGCCAAGGCCCCCCCGGCAGGGGAATATCCTACGAGCAGTACTTC. Residues: CASSQGPPGRGISYEQYF.

This clonotype was seen many times. This chain connects TRBV11-2 to TRBJ2-4, with D uncertain. Germline V gene lookup returns CDR1 SGHAT and CDR2 FQNNGV. The CDR3 extends over 17 amino acids. With 4 bases removed from V and 1 base from J, the gap between germline ends came to 17 bases. As DNA, the CDR3 is TGTGCCAGCAGCTCGGGTGTGGGATCCTTGGCCAAAAACATTCAGTACTTC. It yields the protein CASSSGVGSLAKNIQYF. Complete variable domain (other parts from reference TRBV11-2 and TRBJ2-4): EAGVAQSPRYKIIEKRQSVAFWCNPISGHATLYWYQQILGQGPKLLIQFQNNGVVDDSQLPKDRFSAERLKGVDSTLKIQPAKLEDSAVYLCASSSGVGSLAKNIQYFGAGTRLSVL.

The V gene is TRBV7-2, the J gene TRBJ2-1; TRBD1 matches 7 bases. Germline CDR1 and CDR2: SGHTA and FQGNSA. After removal of 6 bases from V and 6 bases from J, the junction contained 8 bases not matched to a gene. The CDR3 contains 14 residues. The CDR3 spells CASRAGSGGNEQFF. CDR3 DNA: TGTGCCAGCAGGGCCGGGTCAGGGGGCAATGAGCAGTTCTTC.

The V call is TRBV6-5, the J call TRBJ2-1; 9 nucleotides line up with TRBD1. Germline V lookup: CDR1 MNHEY, CDR2 SVGAGI. The CDR3 length is 15 residues. V trimming: 5 bases; J trimming: 2 bases; junction bases outside the gene matches: 4. The CDR3 region is CASSDRGVTYNEQFF. CDR3 nucleotide sequence: TGTGCCAGCAGTGACAGGGGGGTTACCTACAATGAGCAGTTCTTC.

This chain links TRBV20-1 with TRBJ2-3; 11 bases line up with TRBD2. The CDR3 loop spans 15 amino acids. CDR1 and CDR2 from the germline V gene are DFQATT and SNEGSKA (reference sequence). V gave up 3 bases and J gave up 6 bases; unmatched junction bases: 8. CDR3 bases: TGCAGTGCTAGCCCCCTAGCGGGAGGCGCGGATACGCAGTATTTT. The encoded protein is CSASPLAGGADTQYF.

This clonotype was counted ten times or more. This sequence joins TRBV7-9 and TRBJ1-2, with D unresolved. V was trimmed by 4 bases and J by 2 bases, leaving 8 bases between them. Looked up from germline, CDR1 is SEHNR and CDR2 is FQNEAQ (reference sequence). The CDR3 length is 13 residues. The CDR3 DNA reads as TGTGCCAGCAGCTCGTTCTGGAACTATGGCTACACCTTC. This codes for CASSSFWNYGYTF.

This clonotype was counted ten times or more. This chain joins TRBV29-1 and TRBJ2-3, with D perhaps matching TRBD1 (6 bases). The CDR3 totals 15 residues. V gave up 7 bases and J gave up 6 bases, with 23 bases separating them. Germline V lookup: CDR1 SQVTM, CDR2 ANQGSEA. CDR3 in DNA: TGCAGCGCCCCGCCGGGACAACCGTCGATGGATACGCAGTATTTT. Its translation is CSAPPGQPSMDTQYF.

The sample holds many counts of this clonotype. The chain combines TRBV20-1 with TRBJ1-1; no definite D call. The ends were cut back, 2 bases at V and 7 bases at J, with 8 bases in the middle. Germline V gives CDR1 DFQATT, CDR2 SNEGSKA (reference sequence). CDR3 length equals 11 residues. The CDR3 region is CSARPGLEAFF. The DNA of the CDR3 is TGCAGTGCTAGACCGGGCCTTGAAGCTTTCTTT.

The chain has TRBV20-1 and TRBJ2-1, with 8 positions matching TRBD1. The V gene end was trimmed by 6 bases and the J gene end by 4 bases; junction bases not matched to a gene: 11. The CDR3 contains 15 residues. The germline V gene has CDR1 DFQATT and CDR2 SNEGSKA (reference sequence). The CDR3 spells CSAEVQGVRYNEQFF. In DNA form, the CDR3 reads TGCAGTGCCGAAGTACAGGGGGTGAGGTACAATGAGCAGTTCTTC.

This clonotype was detected ten times or more. J is TRBJ1-2 and V is TRBV6-5; D gene unclear. CDR3 length: 15 amino acids. Trimming shortened V by 4 bases and J by 7 bases, and 19 bases separated the two germline ends. Germline loops: CDR1 MNHEY, CDR2 SVGAGI. The DNA of the CDR3 is TGTGCCAGCAGTTCGGACCTCGGGAGAACGCGTGGCTACACCTTC. Its translation is CASSSDLGRTRGYTF.

In regard to this clonotype: An end of the junction differs from the germline gene, which may be a read error. The V gene is TRBV20-1, the J gene TRBJ1-4, with D unresolved. Per germline, CDR1 DFQATT and CDR2 SNEGSKA (reference sequence). The CDR3 contains 14 residues. Written as DNA, the CDR3 is TGCAGTGCTCCCATGGGGTGGACTAACGAAAAACTGTTTTTT. It yields the protein CSAPMGWTNEKLFF.

This clonotype was seen repeatedly, ten times or more. The chain recombines TRBV6-6 with TRBJ1-1; D ambiguous. The CDR3 loop spans 13 amino acids. Germline V lookup: CDR1 MNHNY, CDR2 SVGAGI (reference sequence). V gave up 5 bases and J gave up 5 bases, with 12 bases separating them. CDR3 in DNA: TGTGCCAGCAGTACCCGGGAGGAAACTGAAGCTTTCTTT. This sequence encodes CASSTREETEAFF.

About this clonotype itself: A read error may be the cause here, since a much bigger clone is one base away. The V and J genes are TRBV12-3 or TRBV12-4 and TRBJ1-2; 7 bases map to TRBD1. With 8 bases clipped from V and 4 bases from J, the junction kept 7 bases outside the gene matches. CDR3 length equals 13 residues. CDR3 residues: CASGTDRRYGYTF. The CDR3 DNA reads TGTGCCAGCGGAACGGACAGGCGCTATGGCTACACCTTC.

Points on this clonotype: A much larger clone differs from this one at a single base, so this may be a read error. This rearrangement joins TRBV5-1 to TRBJ2-5; tentative D call: TRBD2 (5 bases). The J call is uncertain, as TRBJ2-7 better fits the DNA end. Germline V gives CDR1 SGHRS, CDR2 YFSETQ. The CDR3 contains 13 residues. The CDR3 loop reads CASSPTTCYEQYF. CDR3 nucleotides: TGCGCCAGCAGCCCGACTACATGCTACGAGCAGTACTTC.

The table lists this clonotype with a few counts. The chain uses TRBV24-1 and TRBJ1-2, with D unresolved. V lost 1 base and J 8 bases, leaving 10 bases between the germline ends. The germline CDR1 and CDR2 sequences are KGHDR and SFDVKD. This CDR3 has 13 amino acids. CDR3 in amino acids: CATSDFSASGYTF. For the CDR3, the DNA is TGTGCCACCAGTGATTTTTCGGCCTCGGGCTACACCTTC.

A word on this clonotype: At one boundary the junction diverges from the germline segment, which might be a read error. The chain uses TRBV12-3 or TRBV12-4 and TRBJ1-5, with TRBD1 as a possible D gene (5 bases). The CDR3 consists of 13 residues. This CDR3 reads CASSFREWQPRHF. CDR3 in DNA: TGTGCCAGCAGTTTCAGGGAATGGCAGCCCCGGCATTTT.

V is TRBV6-5 and J is TRBJ2-7, with 7 bases aligning to TRBD1. CDR1 and CDR2 from the germline V gene are MNHEY and SVGAGI. The CDR3 consists of 12 residues. The V segment lost 8 bases and the J segment 3 bases; nucleotides outside the gene matches: 4. CDR3 region: CASEGQNYEQYF. CDR3 in DNA: TGTGCCAGCGAGGGACAGAACTACGAGCAGTACTTC.

This clonotype was counted ten times or more. The chain joins TRBV3-1 to TRBJ2-1, with a tentative D call TRBD2 (7 bases). This CDR3 has 15 amino acids. Per germline, CDR1 LGHDT and CDR2 YNNKEL (reference sequence). V was cut by 5 bases and J by 7 bases, with 18 bases left in between. CDR3 residues: CASSGRAGAANEQFF. CDR3 DNA sequence: TGTGCCAGCAGCGGTCGCGCGGGGGCCGCAAATGAGCAGTTCTTC.

This clonotype was seen more than once but under ten times. The chain carries TRBV4-1 and TRBJ1-6, with D possibly being TRBD1 (6 bases). Germline V gene lookup returns CDR1 MGHRA and CDR2 YSYEKL. With 1 base removed from V and 7 bases from J, the gap between germline ends came to 11 bases. The CDR3 has 15 amino acids. CDR3 protein: CASSQGNRENSPLHF. The CDR3 nucleotides read TGCGCCAGCAGCCAAGGGAACAGGGAGAATTCACCCCTCCACTTT.

This rearrangement joins TRBV12-3 or TRBV12-4 to TRBJ2-4, with unresolved D. The J call may be wrong; the DNA end is better matched by TRBJ2-7. CDR3 length: 13 amino acids. CDR3 sequence (DNA): TGTGCCAGCAGTTTGATTCTTGGATACGAGCAGTACTTC. Translating gives CASSLILGYEQYF.

The chain recombines TRBV20-1 with TRBJ2-3, with TRBD2 matching over 11 bases. This CDR3 comprises 16 residues. Germline V gene data show CDR1 as DFQATT and CDR2 as SNEGSKA (reference sequence). V shed 3 bases, J shed 1 base, and the junction held 6 bases outside the gene matches. In DNA form, the CDR3 reads TGCAGTGCTAGCCTAGCGGGGGGCCCTCGCACAGATACGCAGTATTTT. It specifies CSASLAGGPRTDTQYF.

This clonotype occurred many times. The rearrangement links TRBV7-9 to TRBJ1-4; no clear D gene. The CDR3 consists of 15 residues. Trimming took off 3 bases at V and 3 bases at J, with 11 bases between the two ends. Germline V gives CDR1 SEHNR, CDR2 FQNEAQ (reference sequence). The CDR3 sequence: CASSFFGPSNEKLFF. CDR3 nucleotide sequence: TGTGCCAGCAGCTTCTTCGGGCCTTCTAATGAAAAACTGTTTTTT.

The chain carries TRBV20-1 and TRBJ2-5, with D possibly called TRBD1 or TRBD2 (7 bases each). Trimming cost V 1 base and J 1 base, with 13 bases left between them. Per the germline V gene, CDR1 is DFQATT and CDR2 is SNEGSKA (reference sequence). This CDR3 has 15 residues. The CDR3 nucleotides are TGCAGTGCTAGAGGTGACAGGGAGGGCCAAGAGACCCAGTACTTC. It translates to CSARGDREGQETQYF.

The rearrangement uses TRBV6-2 or TRBV6-3 and TRBJ2-2; D is possibly TRBD2 (5 bases). Germline CDR1 is MNHEY and CDR2 is SVGEGT. Trimming pared 7 bases from V and 4 bases from J, leaving 13 bases between. CDR3 length equals 14 residues. The CDR3 DNA reads as TGTGCCAGCAAAAAACCGGGGAGCACCGGGGAGCTGTTTTTT. Translating it yields CASKKPGSTGELFF.